This TCR beta chain was captured in a study of blood T cell repertoires in COVID-19. Looking at the study overall: PBMCs, B-cell-depleted T cells, or T cells were the source of the cDNA or gDNA that made up the material.

The V segment lost 0 bases and the J segment 6 bases; nucleotides outside the gene matches: 6. The CDR3 is made up of 16 amino acids. Germline V CDR1 and CDR2: SGHKS, YYEKEE (reference sequence). Per the study methods: Reference gene primer amplification gave estimated nucleated cell counts. Here immunoSEQ multiplex PCR was the method, and the copy in TCRdb shows in-frame clones only, minus some. That table furnishes V, J and clone size, whereas the DNA furnished D and trimming. This table holds 300,000 to 400,000 clones, approximately 87% found once. The clonotype was recovered from a woman aged 45-65 years with active or convalescent COVID-19. Sequencing input: peripheral blood. The genes are TRBV5-5 and TRBJ2-2, with TRBD1 identical over 9 bases. The CDR3 region has the DNA TGTGCCAGCAGCTTGGGGGACAGGGAAAAGGCCGGGGAGCTGTTTTTT. Protein product: CASSLGDREKAGELFF.